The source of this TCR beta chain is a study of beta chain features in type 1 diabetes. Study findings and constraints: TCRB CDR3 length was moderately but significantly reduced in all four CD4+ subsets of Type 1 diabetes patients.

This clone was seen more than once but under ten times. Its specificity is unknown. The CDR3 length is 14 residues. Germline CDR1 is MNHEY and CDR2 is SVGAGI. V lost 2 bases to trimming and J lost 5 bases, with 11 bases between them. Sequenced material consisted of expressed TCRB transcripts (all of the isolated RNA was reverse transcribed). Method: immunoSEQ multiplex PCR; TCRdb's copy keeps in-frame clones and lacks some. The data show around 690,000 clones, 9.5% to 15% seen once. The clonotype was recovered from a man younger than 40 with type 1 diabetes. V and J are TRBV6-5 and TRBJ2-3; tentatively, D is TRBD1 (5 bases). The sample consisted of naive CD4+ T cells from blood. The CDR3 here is CASSYVGAGDTQYF. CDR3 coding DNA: TGTGCCAGCAGTTACGTAGGGGCCGGAGATACGCAGTATTTT.